The TCR beta chain described here comes from a study of T cells in Graves' hyperthyroidism and ophthalmopathy. The TCR beta CDR3 regions underwent amplification using RNA transcripts as the source. Initially, a first-round RT-PCR of the TCR CDR3 employed the HTBI primer set. Each CDR3 protein gets one entry after TCRdb re-called the multiplex PCR reads with MiXCR. The sample lists a few hundred thousand distinct CDR3 sequences; approximately 14% were seen once. This clonotype was counted ten times or more. Germline values: CDR1 MDHEN, CDR2 SYDVKM. The CDR3 runs to 15 residues. V was shortened by 3 bases and J by 0 bases, with 9 bases between the two germline ends.

The chain employs TRBV28 and TRBJ2-1; no clear D gene. The source material was blood. The TCR was taken from a woman aged 30 to 39 with Graves' hyperthyroidism. The CDR3 nucleotides read TGTGCCAGCAGTTTTAACGTGCGCTCCTACAATGAGCAGTTCTTC. This encodes CASSFNVRSYNEQFF.